A single sample is the source of the 19 T cell receptor beta chains below, sequenced in a study of post-analysis software for immune sequencing data. TCR beta cDNA libraries had unique molecular identifiers. Each CDR3 protein gets one entry after TCRdb re-called the PCR reads with MiXCR. The table shows fewer than 550,000 distinct CDR3 sequences, with around 31% occurring only once. The study, taken as a whole, reports: In patients, five TRBV segments were more frequent than in controls, with TRBV5-6, TRBV5-1 and TRBV20-1 among them.

The antigens these receptors bind are not known. The specimen sequenced was blood. The receptors come from a girl aged 2-17 years with multiple sclerosis.

The chain is built from TRBV10-3 and TRBJ2-1, with D perhaps TRBD1 or TRBD2 (5 bases each). Trimming left V 11 bases short and J 9 bases short, with 17 bases between. There are 12 residues in the CDR3. Germline V CDR1 and CDR2: ENHRY, SYGVKD. CDR3 nucleotides: TGTGCCCCGTATGAGGGTGGGGGTGAGCAGTTCTTC. It encodes CAPYEGGGEQFF.

The chain carries TRBV20-1 and TRBJ1-2; D is unclear. Germline CDR1 is DFQATT and CDR2 is SNEGSKA (reference sequence). V lost 3 bases, J lost 0 bases, and 17 bases lay in between. The CDR3 runs to 16 residues. CDR3 sequence reads: CSASRGSGWANYGYTF. CDR3 bases: TGCAGTGCTAGCCGCGGGAGTGGCTGGGCTAACTATGGCTACACCTTC.

The chain combines TRBV12-3 or TRBV12-4 with TRBJ2-3, with TRBD2 identical over 11 bases. The V gene end was trimmed by 3 bases and the J gene end by 0 bases; junction bases not matched to a gene: 5. The CDR3 length is 17 residues. The CDR3 bases are TGTGCCAGCAGTTTCAGGACTAGCGGGCTGAGCACAGATACGCAGTATTTT. Translation gives CASSFRTSGLSTDTQYF.

The chain carries TRBV12-3 or TRBV12-4 and TRBJ2-5; perhaps TRBD2 as D (5 bases). V lost 6 bases, J lost 10 bases, and 15 bases lay in between. The CDR3 is 12 residues long. The CDR3 DNA reads as TGTGCCAGCAGGTCGGGTCCGGGGATCCAGTACTTC. Amino acid sequence: CASRSGPGIQYF.

This clonotype was picked up a small number of times. V usage is TRBV5-1 and J usage is TRBJ2-5, with D uncertain. Germline CDR1 is SGHRS and CDR2 is YFSETQ. V lost 0 bases, J lost 4 bases, and 7 bases lay in between. CDR3 size: 13 residues. In DNA form, the CDR3 reads TGCGCCAGCAGCTTGGAATTGGGAGAGACCCAGTACTTC. Translating it yields CASSLELGETQYF.

There are a few counts of this clonotype. V gene TRBV20-1 combines with J gene TRBJ2-3, with D unresolved. Germline values: CDR1 DFQATT, CDR2 SNEGSKA (reference sequence). The CDR3 contains 14 residues. V was shortened by 1 base and J by 0 bases, with 8 bases between the two germline ends. The DNA of the CDR3 is TGCAGTGCTAGAGTAACGCGTAGCACAGATACGCAGTATTTT. Amino acid sequence: CSARVTRSTDTQYF.

This clonotype showed up just a few times. The V gene is TRBV9, the J gene TRBJ2-5; D gene uncertain. There are 14 residues in the CDR3. Germline loops: CDR1 SGDLS, CDR2 YYNGEE. Deletions cut 2 bases from V and 2 bases from J, with 10 bases between. Here the CDR3 reads CASSVGVRQETQYF. The CDR3 region has the DNA TGTGCCAGCAGCGTTGGGGTAAGACAAGAGACCCAGTACTTC.

This clonotype was counted a few times. The V and J genes are TRBV19 and TRBJ2-3; D is undetermined. From germline, CDR1 is LNHDA and CDR2 SQIVND (reference sequence). V was clipped by 8 bases and J by 0 bases, with 15 bases between them. This CDR3 spans 15 amino acids. In nucleotides, the CDR3 is TGTGCCAGTGCGATCGGTTCCTCTAGCACAGATACGCAGTATTTT. The encoded protein is CASAIGSSSTDTQYF. Full variable domain (remainder filled in from reference TRBV19 and TRBJ2-3): DGGITQSPKYLFRKEGQNVTLSCEQNLNHDAMYWYRQDPGQGLRLIYYSQIVNDFQKGDIAEGYSVSREKKESFPLTVTSAQKNPTAFYLCASAIGSSSTDTQYFGPGTRLTVL.

This clonotype was picked up a small number of times. J is TRBJ2-5 and V is TRBV29-1; D is perhaps TRBD2 (6 bases). Trimming stripped 5 bases from V and 5 bases from J, with 12 bases between. This CDR3 has 12 residues. Germline assignment: CDR1 SQVTM and CDR2 ANQGSEA. This chain's CDR3 is CSVSGSEETQYF. The DNA of the CDR3 is TGCAGCGTTTCCGGGAGCGAGGAGACCCAGTACTTC. Full variable domain (missing parts from reference TRBV29-1 and TRBJ2-5): SAVISQKPSRDICQRGTSLTIQCQVDSQVTMMFWYRQQPGQSLTLIATANQGSEATYESGFVIDKFPISRPNLTFSTLTVSNMSPEDSSIYLCSVSGSEETQYFGPGTRLLVL.

This chain uses TRBV7-2 with TRBJ1-2, with D unclear. V was clipped by 2 bases and J by 4 bases, with 11 bases between them. CDR3 size: 14 residues. Germline assignment: CDR1 SGHTA and CDR2 FQGNSA. The DNA for the CDR3 is TGTGCCAGCAGCTTACATGGGATGGTCTATGGCTACACCTTC. Translated: CASSLHGMVYGYTF.

The chain links TRBV13 to TRBJ1-2; D gene ambiguous. The CDR3 extends over 13 amino acids. V was trimmed by 8 bases and J by 1 base, leaving 11 bases between them. CDR1 PRHDT and CDR2 FYEKMQ come from the germline V gene (reference sequence). Written as DNA, the CDR3 is TGTGCCAGCGGATTACCAGTTAACTATGGCTACACCTTC. It yields the protein CASGLPVNYGYTF. The full variable domain, with the rest looked up from reference TRBV13 and TRBJ1-2, is AAGVIQSPRHLIKEKRETATLKCYPIPRHDTVYWYQQGPGQDPQFLISFYEKMQSDKGSIPDRFSAQQFSDYHSELNMSSLELGDSALYFCASGLPVNYGYTFGSGTRLTVV.

This clonotype was seen a few times. V and J are TRBV7-9 and TRBJ2-5, with D unresolved. CDR1 is SEHNR, CDR2 FQNEAQ, per germline (reference sequence). The CDR3 extends over 14 amino acids. V lost 1 base and J 0 bases, leaving 6 bases between the germline ends. The CDR3 reads CASSLGSNQETQYF. The CDR3 nucleotides are TGTGCCAGCAGCTTAGGTAGTAACCAAGAGACCCAGTACTTC.

Only a few counts were recorded for this clonotype. The chain carries TRBV5-6 and TRBJ2-5; 7 nucleotides line up with TRBD2. J lost 2 bases, V lost 1 base, and 5 bases had no gene match. This CDR3 is built from 15 residues. CDR1 is SGHDT and CDR2 is YYEEEE in the germline V gene. CDR3 coding DNA: TGTGCCAGCAGCTTGCCCGGGGGGAGACAAGAGACCCAGTACTTC. Translating it yields CASSLPGGRQETQYF.

This clonotype was seen ten or more times. J is TRBJ2-7 and V is TRBV9, with TRBD1 matching 8 bases. Trimming cost V 2 bases and J 0 bases; bases outside gene matches: 1. This CDR3 has 14 amino acids. CDR1 is SGDLS, CDR2 YYNGEE, per germline. The CDR3 is CASSVDRDSYEQYF. For the CDR3, the DNA is TGTGCCAGCAGCGTGGACAGGGACTCCTACGAGCAGTACTTC.

This clonotype was seen a handful of times. The genes are TRBV15 and TRBJ2-3, with D possibly being TRBD1 or TRBD2 (5 bases each). The germline V gene encodes CDR1 LNHNV and CDR2 YYDKDF (reference sequence). The CDR3 runs to 13 residues. V was pared by 6 bases and J by 7 bases, with 14 bases between. As DNA, the CDR3 is TGTGCCACCAGGGGGGTAAGCCCGAATACGCAGTATTTT. This encodes CATRGVSPNTQYF.

This chain joins TRBV7-2 and TRBJ2-3, with D possibly being TRBD2 (6 bases). Germline V CDR1 and CDR2: SGHTA, FQGNSA. The V end lost 3 bases, the J end lost 10 bases, and 14 bases lay between the germline ends. The CDR3 covers 13 residues. CDR3 residues: CASSLERRGAQYF. The CDR3 nucleotides are TGTGCCAGCAGCTTGGAGCGGAGGGGAGCGCAGTATTTT.

This chain links TRBV20-1 with TRBJ2-5; D not certain. The CDR3 length is 14 residues. The V end lost 0 bases, the J end lost 5 bases, and 13 bases lay between the germline ends. Germline V gene sequence: CDR1 DFQATT, CDR2 SNEGSKA (reference sequence). DNA of the CDR3: TGCAGTGCTAGAGATCTCCAAGGGTTGGAGACCCAGTACTTC. Translating it yields CSARDLQGLETQYF.

This clonotype was detected a few times. The J gene is TRBJ1-1, the V gene TRBV18; D is possibly TRBD1 (5 bases). The V end lost 1 base, the J end lost 1 base, and 10 bases lay between the germline ends. The CDR3 totals 15 residues. CDR1 and CDR2 (germline): KGHSH, LQKENI. CDR3 sequence reads: CASSPRGVQNTEAFF. CDR3 nucleotides: TGTGCCAGCTCACCACGGGGGGTCCAGAACACTGAAGCTTTCTTT.

This clonotype was seen more than once but under ten times. This chain links TRBV27 with TRBJ2-5; D gene uncertain. The CDR3 is 14 residues long. Germline CDR1 reads MNHEY; CDR2 reads SMNVEV (reference sequence). The V end was cut by 4 bases, the J end by 2 bases, with 11 bases between. CDR3 in DNA: TGTGCCAGCAGTTCCGAGTTGGGGCAAGAGACCCAGTACTTC. It yields the protein CASSSELGQETQYF.